A single sample gave rise to the 20 T cell receptor beta chains below, sequenced in a study of cytomegalovirus exposure and HLA in healthy donors. Both 60 Vbeta primers and 13 Jbeta primers went into the PCR. TCRdb's copy holds only in-frame clones and misses some; the assay was immunoSEQ multiplex PCR. The sample shows 90,000 or so clones, 82% of them seen only once. Sequencing was done on a sample of PBMCs. These receptor sequences come from a man aged 25-40 years in good health and CMV-seropositive.

The chain combines TRBV29-1 with TRBJ1-1, with TRBD1 matching 8 bases. Per germline, CDR1 SQVTM and CDR2 ANQGSEA. The CDR3 is 14 amino acids. Germline trimming cut 2 bases from V and 11 bases from J; bases unmatched to any gene: 13. CDR3 nucleotide sequence: TGCAGCGTTGAAACCCGGACAGGGAATTTGTTGGCTTTCTTT. Its protein product is CSVETRTGNLLAFF.

The CDR3: CASSQDRNYGYTF. CDR3 DNA sequence: TGTGCCAGCAGCCAGGACAGAAACTATGGCTACACCTTC. The chain links TRBV7-9 to TRBJ1-2, with a weak D call TRBD1 (6 bases). Germline CDR1 is SEHNR and CDR2 is FQNEAQ (reference sequence). This CDR3 has 13 residues. V was clipped by 5 bases and J by 2 bases, with 9 bases between them.

Comments on this clone: Additional DNA sequences in this sample encode the identical CDR3. The V gene is TRBV18, the J gene TRBJ1-4, with D perhaps matching TRBD1 (5 bases). CDR3 length: 13 amino acids. CDR1 is KGHSH and CDR2 is LQKENI in the germline V gene. Trimming left V 2 bases short and J 6 bases short, with 7 bases between. The CDR3: CASSPTGDEKLFF. Written as DNA, the CDR3 is TGTGCCAGCTCACCAACGGGGGATGAAAAACTGTTTTTT.

By sample fraction, this clone is medium-sized (0.01 to 0.1%). J is TRBJ1-1 and V is TRBV6-1; D unresolved. Deletions cut 0 bases from V and 4 bases from J, with 6 bases between. Germline-derived CDR1 and CDR2 are MNHNS and SASEGT. This CDR3 has 13 amino acids. For the CDR3, the DNA is TGTGCCAGCAGTGAAGCGGGGAGCACTGAAGCTTTCTTT. Its protein product is CASSEAGSTEAFF.

This sequence joins TRBV30 and TRBJ1-5, with a possible D match to TRBD1 (5 bases). The CDR3 runs 13 residues. V gave up 5 bases and J gave up 2 bases, with 10 bases separating them. Germline V gene sequence: CDR1 GTSNPN, CDR2 SVGIG (reference sequence). The DNA of the CDR3 is TGTGCCTGGGCCCCGGGGGGCAATCAGCCCCAGCATTTT. Translating gives CAWAPGGNQPQHF.

The CDR3 sequence: CASSLGFDSIHQPQHF. In DNA form, the CDR3 reads TGTGCCAGCAGCTTAGGGTTTGACAGTATCCACCAGCCCCAGCATTTT. The chain has TRBV7-9 and TRBJ1-5; perhaps TRBD1 as D (5 bases). The CDR3 is 16 residues long. Deletions cut 1 base from V and 7 bases from J, with 17 bases between. Looked up from germline, CDR1 is SEHNR and CDR2 is FQNEAQ (reference sequence).

V and J are TRBV6-4 and TRBJ1-2; TRBD1 might be the D (5 bases). Germline CDR1 and CDR2: MRHNA and SNTAGT. Trimming took 0 bases from V and 8 from J, leaving 19 bases between them. The CDR3 is 16 amino acids. The CDR3 bases are TGTGCCAGCAGTGACTCGAGCGGGGCCCGGACGAGGGGCTACACCTTC. Translation: CASSDSSGARTRGYTF.

The chain employs TRBV19 and TRBJ1-1, with 7 bases lining up with TRBD1. The germline V gene encodes CDR1 LNHDA and CDR2 SQIVND (reference sequence). J gave up 1 base and V 1 base, and 0 bases lay outside the gene matches. The CDR3 runs 14 residues. The chain's CDR3 is CASSIGQGNTEAFF. CDR3 DNA: TGTGCCAGTAGTATAGGACAGGGGAACACTGAAGCTTTCTTT.

The genes are TRBV2 and TRBJ1-1, with TRBD1 matching 9 bases. Germline CDR1 and CDR2: SNHLY and FYNNEI. Trimming took 5 bases from V and 6 from J; bases not matched to a gene: 10. CDR3 length: 15 residues. CDR3 protein: CASSRTGEAYAEAFF. In nucleotides, the CDR3 is TGTGCCAGCAGTCGGACAGGGGAGGCGTACGCTGAAGCTTTCTTT.

Details on this clone: The sample contains more than one DNA sequence encoding this CDR3. The rearrangement links TRBV2 to TRBJ1-1; D is perhaps TRBD1 (6 bases). The CDR3 has 11 residues. The ends were cut back, 6 bases at V and 8 bases at J, with 10 bases in the middle. Germline CDR1 is SNHLY and CDR2 is FYNNEI. The CDR3 region is CASSAGTEAFF. For the CDR3, the DNA is TGTGCCAGCAGCGCCGGGACAGAAGCTTTCTTT.

This clone has a single count. The rearrangement links TRBV6-1 to TRBJ2-1; 12 positions agree with TRBD2. The CDR3 is 15 residues long. Per the germline V gene, CDR1 is MNHNS and CDR2 is SASEGT. After removal of 4 bases from V and 7 bases from J, the junction contained 5 bases not matched to a gene. CDR3 in DNA: TGTGCCAGCAGTGGACTAGCGGGAGTGGGGAATGAGCAGTTCTTC. It is translated as CASSGLAGVGNEQFF.

The chain has TRBV6-5 and TRBJ1-2; D may be TRBD1 (5 bases). CDR3 length equals 12 residues. V was shortened by 11 bases and J by 2 bases, with 12 bases between the two germline ends. Looked up from germline, CDR1 is MNHEY and CDR2 is SVGAGI. The CDR3 DNA sequence: TGTGCCTCTGGGGCGCTAAACTATGGCTACACCTTC. Translated, it gives CASGALNYGYTF.

V usage is TRBV29-1 and J usage is TRBJ1-2; D unclear. V lost 5 bases and J lost 3, with 10 bases in between. The CDR3 length is 12 residues. Germline assignment: CDR1 SQVTM and CDR2 ANQGSEA. The CDR3 sequence is CSVPGIDYGYTF. DNA of the CDR3: TGCAGCGTTCCGGGGATAGACTATGGCTACACCTTC.

J is TRBJ2-5 and V is TRBV5-1; 7 nucleotides agree with TRBD1. Losses at the gene ends were 3 bases for V and 2 bases for J; bases not matched to a gene: 4. Per germline, CDR1 SGHRS and CDR2 YFSETQ. This CDR3 comprises 14 residues. CDR3 residues: CASSWGQLQETQYF. The CDR3 DNA is TGCGCCAGCAGCTGGGGACAGCTACAAGAGACCCAGTACTTC.

V and J are TRBV28 and TRBJ2-5; 7 nucleotides align to TRBD1. The better agreement between TRBJ2-7 and the DNA end casts doubt on the J call. From germline, CDR1 is MDHEN and CDR2 SYDVKM. The CDR3 sequence is 14 residues long. The CDR3 nucleotides are TGTGCCAGCAACCGGGACAGCGAATCCTACGAGCAGTACTTC. Translation: CASNRDSESYEQYF.

The chain is built from TRBV4-1 and TRBJ2-5; D uncertain. Trimming stripped 0 bases from V and 2 bases from J, with 13 bases between. The CDR3 runs 16 residues. The V gene's germline CDR1 is MGHRA and CDR2 YSYEKL. The CDR3 DNA sequence: TGCGCCAGCAGCCAAGAATCTCGAGATCCACAAGAGACCCAGTACTTC. Encoded protein: CASSQESRDPQETQYF.

The J gene is TRBJ1-3, the V gene TRBV28; D unclear. CDR3 length: 11 amino acids. V was pared by 8 bases and J by 4 bases, with 6 bases between. Germline V gives CDR1 MDHEN, CDR2 SYDVKM. The CDR3 sequence: CASFSGNTIYF. In DNA, the CDR3 is TGTGCCAGCTTCTCCGGAAACACCATATATTTT. Full variable domain (remainder filled in from reference TRBV28 and TRBJ1-3): DVKVTQSSRYLVKRTGEKVFLECVQDMDHENMFWYRQDPGLGLRLIYFSYDVKMKEKGDIPEGYSVSREKKERFSLILESASTNQTSMYLCASFSGNTIYFGEGSWLTVV.

The rearrangement uses TRBV18 and TRBJ1-1; TRBD1 aligns across 7 bases. From germline, CDR1 is KGHSH and CDR2 LQKENI. This CDR3 has 15 amino acids. The junction had 1 base not matched to a gene; V was cut back by 0 bases and J by 0 bases. CDR3 loop: CASSPPGQLNTEAFF. CDR3 bases: TGTGCCAGCTCACCACCGGGACAGCTGAACACTGAAGCTTTCTTT. The variable domain in full, with the rest retrieved from reference TRBV18 and TRBJ1-1, is NAGVMQNPRHLVRRRGQEARLRCSPMKGHSHVYWYRQLPEEGLKFMVYLQKENIIDESGMPKERFSAEFPKEGPSILRIQQVVRGDSAAYFCASSPPGQLNTEAFFGQGTRLTVV.

The rearrangement uses TRBV29-1 and TRBJ2-7; TRBD2 agrees at 12 bases. The germline V gene has CDR1 SQVTM and CDR2 ANQGSEA. V lost 3 bases, J lost 4 bases, and 4 bases stayed unmatched. The CDR3 contains 14 residues. CDR3: CSVDILAGGYEQYF. The CDR3 DNA reads as TGCAGCGTTGATATACTAGCGGGAGGTTACGAGCAGTACTTC.

This chain uses TRBV7-9 with TRBJ2-7; 8 positions agree with TRBD2. This CDR3 is 14 amino acids long. Germline CDR1 and CDR2: SEHNR and FQNEAQ (reference sequence). The J segment lost 3 bases and the V segment lost 5 bases, leaving 6 bases of the junction unmatched. The CDR3 loop is CASSTAGVYYEQYF. The DNA of the CDR3 is TGTGCCAGCAGCACAGCGGGAGTCTACTACGAGCAGTACTTC.